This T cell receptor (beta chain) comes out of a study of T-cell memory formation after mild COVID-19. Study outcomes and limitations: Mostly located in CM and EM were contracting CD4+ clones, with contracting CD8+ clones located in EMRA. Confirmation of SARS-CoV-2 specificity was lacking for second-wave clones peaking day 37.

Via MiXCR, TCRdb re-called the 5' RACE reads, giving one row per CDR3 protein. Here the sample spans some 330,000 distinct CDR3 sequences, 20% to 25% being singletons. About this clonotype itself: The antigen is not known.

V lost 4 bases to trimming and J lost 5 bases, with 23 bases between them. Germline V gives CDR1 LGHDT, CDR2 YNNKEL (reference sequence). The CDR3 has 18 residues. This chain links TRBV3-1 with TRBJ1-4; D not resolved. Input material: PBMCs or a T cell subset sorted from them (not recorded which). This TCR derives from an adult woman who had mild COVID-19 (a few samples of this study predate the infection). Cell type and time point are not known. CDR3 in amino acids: CASSPLIGLEAKNEKLFF. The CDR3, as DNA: TGTGCCAGCAGCCCCCTTATAGGGTTGGAGGCGAAGAATGAAAAACTGTTTTTT.